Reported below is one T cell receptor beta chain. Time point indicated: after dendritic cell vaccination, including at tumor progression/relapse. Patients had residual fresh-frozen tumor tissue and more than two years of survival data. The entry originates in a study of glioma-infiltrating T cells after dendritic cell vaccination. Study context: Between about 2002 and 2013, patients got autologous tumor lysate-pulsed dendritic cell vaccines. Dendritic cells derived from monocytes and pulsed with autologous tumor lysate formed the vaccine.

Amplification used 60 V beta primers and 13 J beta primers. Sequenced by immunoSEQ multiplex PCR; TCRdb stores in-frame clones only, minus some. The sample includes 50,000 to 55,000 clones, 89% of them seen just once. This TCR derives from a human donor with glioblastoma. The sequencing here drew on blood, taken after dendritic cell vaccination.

The CDR3 region has the DNA TGTGCCAGCAGCCAGGGCCGTGTCTATGGCTACACCTTC. It codes for CASSQGRVYGYTF. The J gene is TRBJ1-2, the V gene TRBV28; maybe TRBD1 (5 bases). V shed 6 bases and J shed 4 bases, with 12 bases lying between them. CDR3 length: 13 residues. CDR1 and CDR2 from the germline V gene are MDHEN and SYDVKM.